A selection of T cell receptor beta chains follows, all from one sample in a study of blood T cell repertoires in COVID-19. Data came from immunoSEQ multiplex PCR; TCRdb stores just in-frame clones and leaves some out. The data hold some 400,000 clones, with 80% to 90% observed a single time. The sample comprised PBMCs or T cells enriched from blood (not recorded which). The receptors originated from a man aged 30-40 years who had recovered from COVID-19. The CDR3 runs from the conserved cysteine through the conserved F or W. D genes are given only for firm matches. Size is stated for part of the rows, as once, few or many counts, or as a class when the clone is expanded.

j_call cdr3_length v_call d_call clone_size cdr3_aa cdr3_nt
TRBJ2-2 13 TRBV27 - - CATTRSSYGELFF TGTGCCACCACTCGATCTAGTTACGGGGAGCTGTTTTTT
TRBJ1-2 12 TRBV19 - - CASSIDRVGYTF TGTGCCAGTAGTATAGACAGGGTTGGCTACACCTTC
TRBJ1-5 15 TRBV5-1 - - CASSFDPQGNQPQHF TGCGCCAGCAGCTTCGACCCACAGGGCAATCAGCCCCAGCATTTT
TRBJ2-7 16 TRBV5-1 - - CASSLVPGTGTYEQYF TGCGCCAGCAGCTTGGTCCCCGGGACTGGCACCTACGAGCAGTACTTC
TRBJ1-4 19 TRBV28 - - CASSLSTKAGLRAPEKLFF TGTGCCAGCAGTTTGAGCACTAAGGCAGGTTTGAGGGCGCCTGAAAAACTGTTTTTT
TRBJ2-1 20 TRBV27 TRBD2 - CASSPARSSGTRSYYNEQFF TGTGCCAGCAGTCCCGCGCGCTCTAGCGGGACCCGCTCATACTACAATGAGCAGTTCTTC
TRBJ2-7 13 TRBV5-1 TRBD1 - CASSTGQPYEQYF TGCGCCAGCAGCACGGGACAGCCCTACGAGCAGTACTTC
TRBJ2-3 15 TRBV28 TRBD1 - CASSFLGQATDTQYF TGTGCCAGCAGTTTTCTGGGACAGGCCACAGATACGCAGTATTTT
TRBJ2-7 14 TRBV27 TRBD2 once CASSFLAGPYEQYF TGTGCCAGCAGTTTTCTAGCGGGCCCCTACGAGCAGTACTTC
TRBJ2-1 15 TRBV11-1 TRBD2 - CASSDILAEYNEQFF TGTGCCAGCAGCGATATCCTAGCGGAGTACAATGAGCAGTTCTTC
TRBJ1-4 14 TRBV9 TRBD1 - CASSARQGGEKLFF TGTGCCAGCAGCGCCCGACAGGGAGGTGAAAAACTGTTTTTT
TRBJ2-1 14 TRBV7-3 TRBD2 - CASSAGVGYNEQFF TGTGCCAGCAGCGCGGGAGTCGGGTACAATGAGCAGTTCTTC
TRBJ2-1 13 TRBV24-1 - once CATSNLDGNEQFF TGTGCCACCAGCAACCTAGACGGCAATGAGCAGTTCTTC
TRBJ1-1 13 TRBV11-2 TRBD1 - CASSPTGGFEAFF TGTGCCAGCAGCCCGACAGGGGGCTTTGAAGCTTTCTTT
TRBJ1-6 13 TRBV15 - - CATSFGRGSPLHF TGTGCCACCAGCTTCGGCAGGGGTTCACCCCTCCACTTT
TRBJ1-1 13 TRBV6-4 - - CASSVGDSTEAFF TGTGCCAGCAGTGTGGGGGACTCCACTGAAGCTTTCTTT
TRBJ2-7 15 TRBV10-3 TRBD2 - CAISDPSGRPHEQYF TGTGCCATCAGTGACCCTAGCGGGAGGCCCCACGAGCAGTACTTC
TRBJ2-5 13 TRBV19 TRBD2 few CASPGGAQETQYF TGTGCCAGTCCGGGGGGAGCACAAGAGACCCAGTACTTC
TRBJ1-2 14 TRBV13 - - CASSPNAGTTECTF TGTGCCAGCAGCCCAAACGCCGGGACAACGGAGTGCACCTTC
TRBJ2-7 11 TRBV11-2 - - CASSLSLEQYF TGTGCCAGCAGCTTAAGCTTGGAGCAGTACTTC
TRBJ2-1 15 TRBV5-1 - - CASSLLALFSNEQFF TGCGCCAGCAGCTTGCTAGCCCTATTTTCCAATGAGCAGTTCTTC
TRBJ2-5 11 TRBV2 - - CASSARETQYF TGTGCCAGCAGTGCCAGGGAGACCCAGTACTTC
TRBJ2-7 14 TRBV28 - - CASSDGAEPYEQYF TGTGCCAGCAGTGACGGAGCGGAGCCCTACGAGCAGTACTTC
TRBJ1-6 17 TRBV10-3 TRBD1 once CAIGGKTGTGSQSPLHF TGTGCCATCGGGGGGAAAACCGGGACAGGGAGTCAATCACCCCTCCACTTT